The T cell receptor (beta chain) described here comes from a study of blood T cell repertoires in COVID-19. About the study: Donors in the United States, Italy and Spain gave samples during acute or convalescent COVID-19.

Original processing methods: Scientists estimated how many nucleated cells there were by amplifying reference gene primers. Sequenced by immunoSEQ multiplex PCR; TCRdb stores in-frame clones only, minus some. V and J calls and clone size follow that table, whereas D and trimming were derived from the DNA. The repertoire holds about 380,000 clones, with 70% to 90% as singletons. The CDR3 consists of 17 residues. Germline CDR1 is SNHLY and CDR2 is FYNNEI. The ends were cut back, 4 bases at V and 5 bases at J, with 21 bases in the middle. V usage is TRBV2 and J usage is TRBJ2-1; perhaps TRBD2 as D (6 bases). Sample: peripheral blood. The TCR comes from a man aged 35 to 55 with acute or convalescent COVID-19. CDR3 DNA sequence: TGTGCCAGCAGTGGGGGCGGGATCGGGGAGAAGGACAATGAGCAGTTCTTC. Translating it yields CASSGGGIGEKDNEQFF. The full variable domain, completed using reference TRBV2 and TRBJ2-1, is EPEVTQTPSHQVTQMGQEVILRCVPISNHLYFYWYRQILGQKVEFLVSFYNNEISEKSEIFDDQFSVERPDGSNFTLKIRSTKLEDSAMYFCASSGGGIGEKDNEQFFGPGTRLTVL.